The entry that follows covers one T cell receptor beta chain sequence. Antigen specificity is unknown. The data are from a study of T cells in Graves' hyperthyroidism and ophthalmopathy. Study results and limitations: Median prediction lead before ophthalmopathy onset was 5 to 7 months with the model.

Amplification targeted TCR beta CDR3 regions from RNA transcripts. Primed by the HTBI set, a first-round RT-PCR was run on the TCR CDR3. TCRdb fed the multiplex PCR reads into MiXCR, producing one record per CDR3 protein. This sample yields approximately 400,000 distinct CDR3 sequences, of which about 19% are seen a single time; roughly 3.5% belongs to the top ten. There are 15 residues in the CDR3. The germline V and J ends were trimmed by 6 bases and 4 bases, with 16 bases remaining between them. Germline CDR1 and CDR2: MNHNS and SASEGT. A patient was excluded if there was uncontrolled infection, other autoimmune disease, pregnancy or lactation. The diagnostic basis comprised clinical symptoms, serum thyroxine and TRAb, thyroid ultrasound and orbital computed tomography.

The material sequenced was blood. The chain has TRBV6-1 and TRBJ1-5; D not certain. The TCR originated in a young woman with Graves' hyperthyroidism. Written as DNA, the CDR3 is TGTGCCAGCAGAAGGAACAACCTAGCAAATCAGCCCCAGCATTTT. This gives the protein CASRRNNLANQPQHF.